Included here is one TCR beta chain sequence, with context. This sample is part of a study of blood T cell repertoires in COVID-19. Study-level information: There were acute and convalescent COVID-19 samples, and they came from the United States, Italy and Spain. Nucleic acid was either cDNA or gDNA, and it came from T cells, B-cell-depleted T cells, or PBMCs.

This CDR3 is built from 15 residues. V was cut by 2 bases and J by 2 bases, with 12 bases left in between. Germline V gives CDR1 SGHVS, CDR2 FQNEAQ. Source study methods: Scientists estimated how many nucleated cells there were by amplifying reference gene primers. The repertoire was sequenced with immunoSEQ multiplex PCR; TCRdb's copy has only in-frame clones and lacks some. Clone size and V and J calls were adopted from that table, with D and trimming inferred from the DNA. The top ten hold approximately 4.1% of the sample, which has under 400,000 clones, roughly 87% seen once. This TCR derives from a woman aged 55-70 years with COVID-19, enrolled during active disease. This rearrangement joins TRBV7-8 to TRBJ1-2, with D possibly matching TRBD1 (6 bases). The sequencing sample was made of peripheral blood. The CDR3 DNA reads TGTGCCAGCAGCTTAACCGACAGGACCAACTATGGCTACACCTTC. Amino acids: CASSLTDRTNYGYTF. Full variable domain (remainder filled in from reference TRBV7-8 and TRBJ1-2): GAGVSQSPRYKVAKRGQDVALRCDPISGHVSLFWYQQALGQGPEFLTYFQNEAQLDKSGLPSDRFFAERPEGSVSTLKIQRTQQEDSAVYLCASSLTDRTNYGYTFGSGTRLTVV.